A selection of T cell receptor beta chains follows, all from one sample in a study of early T cells in non-severe SARS-CoV-2 infection. TCRdb used MiXCR to reprocess the 5' RACE reads, holding one entry per CDR3 protein. The sample carries over 25,000 distinct CDR3 sequences, less than 6.5% recorded once. The sample comprised whole blood. Every receptor here comes from an adult who was a healthcare worker with PCR-confirmed SARS-CoV-2 infection or an uninfected control (not recorded which). The CDR3 runs from the conserved cysteine through the conserved F or W. Each record gives: V gene, D gene, J gene, clone size, CDR3 length, CDR3 DNA, CDR3 protein. A D gene is named only where the DNA matches it firmly. Clone sizes are given selectively: once, few, many, or a class where the clone is expanded.

v_gene: TRBV19; d_gene: TRBD1; j_gene: TRBJ1-1; abundance: few; len: 15; CDR3nt: TGTGCCAGTAGAGGTATCTCTACAGGGGTCACTGAAGCCTTCTTT; CDR3aa: CASRGISTGVTEAFF
v_gene: TRBV6-2/TRBV6-3; d_gene: .; j_gene: TRBJ2-7; abundance: few; len: 14; CDR3nt: TGTGCCAGCAGTTACTCGGGGGTCTCCTACGAGCAGTACTTC; CDR3aa: CASSYSGVSYEQYF
v_gene: TRBV20-1; d_gene: .; j_gene: TRBJ2-5; abundance: many; len: 14; CDR3nt: TGCAGTGCTAGAGTGGGGGCGCACCAAGAGACCCAGTACTTC; CDR3aa: CSARVGAHQETQYF
v_gene: TRBV5-1; d_gene: .; j_gene: TRBJ2-1; abundance: few; len: 24; CDR3nt: TGCGCCAGCAGCCCTATTTTATCCCAGGGGCAAGGCAGCGGTGGGGAAACCGGTTACAATGAGCAGTTCTTC; CDR3aa: CASSPILSQGQGSGGETGYNEQFF
v_gene: TRBV4-3; d_gene: TRBD2; j_gene: TRBJ2-3; abundance: few; len: 16; CDR3nt: TGCGCCAGCAGCCAAGTTCTGCGGGGGGGCACAGATACGCAGTATTTT; CDR3aa: CASSQVLRGGTDTQYF
v_gene: TRBV9; d_gene: .; j_gene: TRBJ2-7; abundance: many; len: 15; CDR3nt: TGTGCCAGCAGCGTAGGGCAATCAGCCTCCTACGAGCAGTACTTC; CDR3aa: CASSVGQSASYEQYF
v_gene: TRBV6-6; d_gene: .; j_gene: TRBJ1-1; abundance: many; len: 14; CDR3nt: TGTGCCAGCAGTTACTTACAGCTGAACACTGAAGCTTTCTTT; CDR3aa: CASSYLQLNTEAFF
v_gene: TRBV28; d_gene: TRBD2; j_gene: TRBJ2-3; abundance: many; len: 14; CDR3nt: TGTGCCAGCAGTGAAGCGGGACCCACAGATACGCAGTATTTT; CDR3aa: CASSEAGPTDTQYF
v_gene: TRBV10-3; d_gene: TRBD1; j_gene: TRBJ1-1; abundance: many; len: 11; CDR3nt: TGTGCCATCAGCTACAGGGGTGAAGCTTTCTTT; CDR3aa: CAISYRGEAFF
v_gene: TRBV6-2/TRBV6-3; d_gene: .; j_gene: TRBJ2-1; abundance: many; len: 12; CDR3nt: TGTGCCAGCAGTCTCGCCCGAAATGAGCAGTTCTTC; CDR3aa: CASSLARNEQFF
v_gene: TRBV18; d_gene: TRBD1; j_gene: TRBJ1-1; abundance: many; len: 19; CDR3nt: TGTGCCAGCTCACCACCGAGGGGGCGGGAGCCGATTATGAACACTGAAGCTTTCTTT; CDR3aa: CASSPPRGREPIMNTEAFF
v_gene: TRBV5-4; d_gene: TRBD2; j_gene: TRBJ2-1; abundance: many; len: 16; CDR3nt: TGTGCCAGCAGCATCCCGACTAGCGGGGATTACAATGAGCAGTTCTTC; CDR3aa: CASSIPTSGDYNEQFF
v_gene: TRBV5-4; d_gene: .; j_gene: TRBJ1-2; abundance: medium-sized; len: 16; CDR3nt: TGTGCCAGCAGCTTGGCTCTGGGTCAGATACTCTACGGCTACACCTTC; CDR3aa: CASSLALGQILYGYTF
v_gene: TRBV4-1; d_gene: .; j_gene: TRBJ1-1; abundance: many; len: 16; CDR3nt: TGCGCCAACAGCCAAGGCCAGACAGACCCTGATACTGAAGCTTTCTTT; CDR3aa: CANSQGQTDPDTEAFF
v_gene: TRBV7-8; d_gene: .; j_gene: TRBJ2-7; abundance: many; len: 12; CDR3nt: TGTGCCAGCAGCTTAGGTTCCCGGTGGCAGTACTTC; CDR3aa: CASSLGSRWQYF
v_gene: TRBV5-1; d_gene: TRBD2; j_gene: TRBJ2-1; abundance: many; len: 14; CDR3nt: TGCGCCAGCAGCTGGGATAGGACTAGCGGGTTGCAGTTCTTC; CDR3aa: CASSWDRTSGLQFF
v_gene: TRBV28; d_gene: TRBD2; j_gene: TRBJ2-3; abundance: few; len: 15; CDR3nt: TGTGCCAGCAGTTTAGCAGCGGGGGGGGTAGATACGCAGTATTTT; CDR3aa: CASSLAAGGVDTQYF
v_gene: TRBV4-2; d_gene: .; j_gene: TRBJ2-1; abundance: .; len: 15; CDR3nt: TGTGCCAGCAGCCCAGGGGGAGCGGGGGACAATGAGCAGTTCTTC; CDR3aa: CASSPGGAGDNEQFF
v_gene: TRBV12-3/TRBV12-4; d_gene: .; j_gene: TRBJ2-1; abundance: many; len: 12; CDR3nt: TGTGCCAGCAGTTTAGGCCGGGACCAGTCGTTCTTC; CDR3aa: CASSLGRDQSFF
v_gene: TRBV18; d_gene: .; j_gene: TRBJ1-2; abundance: many; len: 14; CDR3nt: TGTGCCAGCTCATCCACAGGGACCGCCTCTGGCTACACCTTC; CDR3aa: CASSSTGTASGYTF
v_gene: TRBV3-1; d_gene: .; j_gene: TRBJ1-2; abundance: many; len: 13; CDR3nt: TGTGCCAGCAGCATATATCCGGCGGAAGGCTACACCTTC; CDR3aa: CASSIYPAEGYTF
v_gene: TRBV7-8; d_gene: .; j_gene: TRBJ2-7; abundance: .; len: 16; CDR3nt: TGTGCCAGCAGCCAAAAGGTGGGGCATTGGACCTACGAGCAGTACTTC; CDR3aa: CASSQKVGHWTYEQYF
v_gene: TRBV28; d_gene: .; j_gene: TRBJ1-1; abundance: many; len: 14; CDR3nt: TGTGCCAGCAGTTTAACACCCCGGTGGACTGAAGCTTTCTTT; CDR3aa: CASSLTPRWTEAFF
v_gene: TRBV20-1; d_gene: TRBD1; j_gene: TRBJ1-5; abundance: many; len: 13; CDR3nt: TGCAGTGCTCCCAGGGGGCACGGTCAGCCCCAGCATTTT; CDR3aa: CSAPRGHGQPQHF
v_gene: TRBV29-1; d_gene: TRBD1; j_gene: TRBJ2-3; abundance: medium-sized; len: 14; CDR3nt: TGCAGCGTGGAAGGGGGGACAGGGGCAGATACGCAGTATTTT; CDR3aa: CSVEGGTGADTQYF
v_gene: TRBV28; d_gene: .; j_gene: TRBJ1-1; abundance: medium-sized; len: 13; CDR3nt: TGTGCCAGCAGTTTGCAGGGGAACACTGAAGCTTTCTTT; CDR3aa: CASSLQGNTEAFF
v_gene: TRBV14; d_gene: .; j_gene: TRBJ1-2; abundance: few; len: 12; CDR3nt: TGTGCCAGCAGCCAATTACAAGGTGGCTACACCTTC; CDR3aa: CASSQLQGGYTF
v_gene: TRBV18; d_gene: .; j_gene: TRBJ1-1; abundance: few; len: 15; CDR3nt: TGTGCCAGCTCCAAACCAGGGAAGGGGGACACTGAAGCTTTCTTT; CDR3aa: CASSKPGKGDTEAFF
v_gene: TRBV7-9; d_gene: .; j_gene: TRBJ1-4; abundance: .; len: 17; CDR3nt: TGTGCCAGCAGCTTTGGCCAAATCGGGCAGGGCCAAGAAAAACTGTTTTTT; CDR3aa: CASSFGQIGQGQEKLFF
v_gene: TRBV24-1; d_gene: .; j_gene: TRBJ2-1; abundance: .; len: 16; CDR3nt: TGTGCCACCAGTGACAAGCGGGCAGGGAGTTCCAATGAGCAGTTCTTC; CDR3aa: CATSDKRAGSSNEQFF
v_gene: TRBV7-9; d_gene: TRBD1; j_gene: TRBJ2-7; abundance: many; len: 15; CDR3nt: TGTGCCAGCAGCTTGTCCGGGACAGGGCCCTACGAGCAGTACTTC; CDR3aa: CASSLSGTGPYEQYF
v_gene: TRBV9; d_gene: .; j_gene: TRBJ2-1; abundance: few; len: 13; CDR3nt: TGTGCCAGCAGCGTAGGGGTGGGGAATGAGCAGTTCTTC; CDR3aa: CASSVGVGNEQFF
v_gene: TRBV5-1; d_gene: .; j_gene: TRBJ2-3; abundance: medium-sized; len: 13; CDR3nt: TGCGCCAGCAGTTTTAGCGAAACAGATACGCAGTATTTT; CDR3aa: CASSFSETDTQYF
v_gene: TRBV4-2; d_gene: .; j_gene: TRBJ2-3; abundance: many; len: 15; CDR3nt: TGTGCCAGCAGCCAAGGATGGCTGAGCACAGATACGCAGTATTTT; CDR3aa: CASSQGWLSTDTQYF
v_gene: TRBV7-6; d_gene: .; j_gene: TRBJ1-1; abundance: many; len: 14; CDR3nt: TGTGCCAGCAGTGGTGGTGGGGAGGACACTGAAGCTTTCTTT; CDR3aa: CASSGGGEDTEAFF
v_gene: TRBV28; d_gene: .; j_gene: TRBJ2-1; abundance: many; len: 12; CDR3nt: TGTGCCAGCAGCCTCTCCTTAGATGAGCAGTTCTTC; CDR3aa: CASSLSLDEQFF
v_gene: TRBV19; d_gene: .; j_gene: TRBJ2-2; abundance: many; len: 14; CDR3nt: TGTGCCAGTAGTCTACAGCAGAACACCGGGGAGCTGTTTTTT; CDR3aa: CASSLQQNTGELFF
v_gene: TRBV5-1; d_gene: .; j_gene: TRBJ2-5; abundance: .; len: 13; CDR3nt: TGCGCCAGCATAGGGAACAGCCAAGAGACCCAGTACTTC; CDR3aa: CASIGNSQETQYF
v_gene: TRBV12-3/TRBV12-4; d_gene: TRBD1; j_gene: TRBJ1-2; abundance: medium-sized; len: 15; CDR3nt: TGTGCCAGCAGCCCTTGGACAGGGGGAAACTATGGCTACACCTTC; CDR3aa: CASSPWTGGNYGYTF
v_gene: TRBV20-1; d_gene: TRBD2; j_gene: TRBJ2-3; abundance: medium-sized; len: 13; CDR3nt: TGCAGTGCGTGGACTAGCGGGGCAGATACGCAGTATTTT; CDR3aa: CSAWTSGADTQYF
v_gene: TRBV4-3; d_gene: TRBD2; j_gene: TRBJ2-3; abundance: many; len: 18; CDR3nt: TGCGCCAGCAGCCAAGAGTGGGCTAGCGGGGGTATTACAGATACGCAGTATTTT; CDR3aa: CASSQEWASGGITDTQYF
v_gene: TRBV7-2; d_gene: TRBD1; j_gene: TRBJ2-5; abundance: .; len: 14; CDR3nt: TGTGCCAGCAGCCCTAACAGGGGAAAAGAGACCCAGTACTTC; CDR3aa: CASSPNRGKETQYF
v_gene: TRBV5-1; d_gene: TRBD1; j_gene: TRBJ2-7; abundance: many; len: 14; CDR3nt: TGCGCCAGCAGCTCGGACAGGGCTTACTACGAGCAGTACTTC; CDR3aa: CASSSDRAYYEQYF
v_gene: TRBV7-6; d_gene: TRBD1; j_gene: TRBJ2-5; abundance: many; len: 16; CDR3nt: TGTGCCAGCAGCCCAGTCAACAGGGGCGTTCAAGAGACCCAGTACTTC; CDR3aa: CASSPVNRGVQETQYF
v_gene: TRBV7-6; d_gene: TRBD2; j_gene: TRBJ2-1; abundance: .; len: 15; CDR3nt: TGTGCCAGCAGCCGAAGGACTAGCGGGGATGGAGAGCAGTTCTTC; CDR3aa: CASSRRTSGDGEQFF
v_gene: TRBV18; d_gene: .; j_gene: TRBJ2-1; abundance: many; len: 11; CDR3nt: TGTGCCAGCTCAATAGGGGATGAGCAGTTCTTC; CDR3aa: CASSIGDEQFF
v_gene: TRBV27; d_gene: .; j_gene: TRBJ2-7; abundance: .; len: 15; CDR3nt: TGTGCCAGCAGTTTAGATCCGGGACAATCCTACGAGCAGTACTTC; CDR3aa: CASSLDPGQSYEQYF
v_gene: TRBV19; d_gene: .; j_gene: TRBJ1-5; abundance: many; len: 15; CDR3nt: TGTGCCAGTAGTGGAGGGGACGGGAGCAATCAGCCCCAGCATTTT; CDR3aa: CASSGGDGSNQPQHF
v_gene: TRBV11-3; d_gene: TRBD1; j_gene: TRBJ2-7; abundance: few; len: 15; CDR3nt: TGTGCCAGCAGTCGCCGGGACAGGGGTTCCTACGAGCAGTACTTC; CDR3aa: CASSRRDRGSYEQYF
v_gene: TRBV20-1; d_gene: TRBD1; j_gene: TRBJ2-5; abundance: .; len: 16; CDR3nt: TGCAGTGCTAGAGACTGGGACAGGGGGTACCAAGAGACCCAGTACTTC; CDR3aa: CSARDWDRGYQETQYF
v_gene: TRBV7-9; d_gene: .; j_gene: TRBJ2-1; abundance: many; len: 12; CDR3nt: TGTGCCAGCAGCCCTGGGGCGCGTGAGCAGTTCTTC; CDR3aa: CASSPGAREQFF
v_gene: TRBV7-3; d_gene: .; j_gene: TRBJ2-5; abundance: few; len: 13; CDR3nt: TGTGCCAGCAGCTCCGGTCAAAATCAGGCCCAGTACTTC; CDR3aa: CASSSGQNQAQYF
v_gene: TRBV29-1; d_gene: TRBD1; j_gene: TRBJ1-4; abundance: many; len: 13; CDR3nt: TGCAGCGTGATTGGACAGGGTTATGAAAAACTGTTTTTT; CDR3aa: CSVIGQGYEKLFF
v_gene: TRBV7-6; d_gene: .; j_gene: TRBJ2-2; abundance: few; len: 15; CDR3nt: TGTGCCAGCAGCGGATACCGAGACCCGACAGGGGAGCTGTTTTTT; CDR3aa: CASSGYRDPTGELFF
v_gene: TRBV4-3; d_gene: TRBD1; j_gene: TRBJ2-1; abundance: many; len: 12; CDR3nt: TGCGCCAGCAGCCAGAACAGGGGGCTGCAGTTCTTC; CDR3aa: CASSQNRGLQFF
v_gene: TRBV28; d_gene: .; j_gene: TRBJ2-7; abundance: .; len: 13; CDR3nt: TGTGCCAGCAGTTTTGGCGGCGGTAACGAGCAGTACTTC; CDR3aa: CASSFGGGNEQYF
v_gene: TRBV19; d_gene: .; j_gene: TRBJ2-1; abundance: .; len: 13; CDR3nt: TGTGCCAGTAGTATCCAGGGTTCGAATGAGCAGTTCTTC; CDR3aa: CASSIQGSNEQFF